This T cell receptor (beta chain) was captured by sequencing in a study of CD8+ T cells in alopecia areata. Sequencing used cDNA as its template, made by extracting RNA and reverse transcribing it. The method was immunoSEQ multiplex PCR; TCRdb's version includes in-frame clones alone and lacks a portion of them. This table holds about 200,000 clones, approximately 56% found once. The treatment here: oral pan-JAK inhibitor, 5-10 mg twice daily. As concerns this clone: Antigen unknown.

Germline V CDR1 and CDR2: MDHEN, SYDVKM. The CDR3 runs 13 residues. The V end lost 5 bases, the J end lost 5 bases, and 12 bases lay between the germline ends. Regarding the study as a whole: Clonality exceeded that of normal scalp in lesional scalp, most notably in alopecia totalis/universalis.

The V call is TRBV28, the J call TRBJ1-1; D unclear. This receptor was obtained from a human donor with alopecia areata. The source was CD4+ T cells sorted from blood, collected at week 4, from a patient treated with tofacitinib. The DNA for the CDR3 is TGTGCCAGCAGTCCCGCCCATTGGACTGAAGCTTTCTTT. Amino acid sequence: CASSPAHWTEAFF.